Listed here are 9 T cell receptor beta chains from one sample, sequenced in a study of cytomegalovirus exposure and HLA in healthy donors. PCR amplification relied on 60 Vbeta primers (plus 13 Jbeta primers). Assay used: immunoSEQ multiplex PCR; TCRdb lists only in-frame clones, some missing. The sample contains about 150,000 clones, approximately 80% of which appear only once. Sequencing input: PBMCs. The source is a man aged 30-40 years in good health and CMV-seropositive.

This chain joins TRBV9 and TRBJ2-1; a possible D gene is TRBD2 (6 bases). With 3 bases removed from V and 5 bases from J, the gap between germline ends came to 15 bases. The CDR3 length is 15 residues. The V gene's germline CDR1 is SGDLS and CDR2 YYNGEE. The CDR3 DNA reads TGTGCCAGCAGCGGGGGGACTTTACCGCACAATGAGCAGTTCTTC. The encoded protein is CASSGGTLPHNEQFF.

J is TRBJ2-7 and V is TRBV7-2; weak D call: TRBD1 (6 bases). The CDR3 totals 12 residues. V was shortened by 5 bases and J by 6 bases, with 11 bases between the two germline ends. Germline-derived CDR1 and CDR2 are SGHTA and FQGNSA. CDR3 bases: TGTGCCAGCAGCCCGAACAGGGCCGAGCAGTACTTC. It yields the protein CASSPNRAEQYF.

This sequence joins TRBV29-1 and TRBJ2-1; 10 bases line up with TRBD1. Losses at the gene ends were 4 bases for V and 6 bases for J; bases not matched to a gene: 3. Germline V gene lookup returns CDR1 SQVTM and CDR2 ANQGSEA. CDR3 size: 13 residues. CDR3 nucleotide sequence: TGCAGCGTTGCTAGGACAGGGGGCAATGAGCAGTTCTTC. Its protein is CSVARTGGNEQFF.

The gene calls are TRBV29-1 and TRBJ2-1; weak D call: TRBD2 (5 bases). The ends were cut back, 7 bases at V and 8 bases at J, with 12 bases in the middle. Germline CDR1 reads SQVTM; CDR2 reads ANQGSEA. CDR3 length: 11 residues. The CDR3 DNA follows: TGCAGCGCCTTAGCGTGGGATGAGCAGTTCTTC. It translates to CSALAWDEQFF.

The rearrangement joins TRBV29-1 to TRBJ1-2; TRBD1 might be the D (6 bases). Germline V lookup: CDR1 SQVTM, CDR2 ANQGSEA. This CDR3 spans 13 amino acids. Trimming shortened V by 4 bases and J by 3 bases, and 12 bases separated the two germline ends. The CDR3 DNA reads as TGCAGCGTTGGTGAGGGACAAGACTATGGCTACACCTTC. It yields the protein CSVGEGQDYGYTF.

The CDR3 protein is CASGNTGGLGQETQYF. The CDR3 nucleotides are TGTGCTAGTGGTAATACAGGGGGTTTAGGGCAAGAGACCCAGTACTTC. The rearrangement uses TRBV12-5 and TRBJ2-5, with TRBD1 matching 8 bases. The CDR3 is 16 amino acids. V gave up 5 bases and J gave up 2 bases; unmatched junction bases: 10. Per the germline V gene, CDR1 is LGHNT and CDR2 is FRNRAP.

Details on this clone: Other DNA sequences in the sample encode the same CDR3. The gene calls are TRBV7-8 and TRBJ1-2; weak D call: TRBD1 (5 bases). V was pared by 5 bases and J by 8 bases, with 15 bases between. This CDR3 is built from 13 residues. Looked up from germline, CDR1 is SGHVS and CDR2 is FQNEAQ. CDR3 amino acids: CASSLGTHAGYTF. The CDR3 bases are TGTGCCAGCAGCCTTGGGACTCATGCGGGCTACACCTTC.

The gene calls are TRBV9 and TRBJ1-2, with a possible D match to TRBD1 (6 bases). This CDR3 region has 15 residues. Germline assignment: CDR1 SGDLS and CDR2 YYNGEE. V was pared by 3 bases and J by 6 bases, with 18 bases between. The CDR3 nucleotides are TGTGCCAGCAGCGCCCCGGTCGGGGGGGCAAATGGCTACACCTTC. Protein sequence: CASSAPVGGANGYTF.

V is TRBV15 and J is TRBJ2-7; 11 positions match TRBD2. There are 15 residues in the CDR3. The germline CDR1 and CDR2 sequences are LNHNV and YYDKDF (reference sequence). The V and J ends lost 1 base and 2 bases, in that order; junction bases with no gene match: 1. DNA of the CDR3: TGTGCCACCAGCAGAGGGGGACTAGCGGCCTACGAGCAGTACTTC. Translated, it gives CATSRGGLAAYEQYF.